These 31 T cell receptor beta chains were sequenced from one sample in a study of blood T cell repertoires in COVID-19. Assay used: immunoSEQ multiplex PCR; TCRdb lists only in-frame clones, some missing. The data contain fewer than 95,000 clones, less than 80% of them singletons. Sequenced input: peripheral blood. The receptor set was obtained from a woman aged 80 or older with acute or convalescent COVID-19.

This chain connects TRBV5-1 to TRBJ1-2; tentative D call: TRBD1 (6 bases). The germline CDR1 and CDR2 sequences are SGHRS and YFSETQ. This CDR3 spans 13 amino acids. Deletions cut 4 bases from V and 6 bases from J, with 13 bases between. CDR3 sequence (DNA): TGCGCCAGCAGCGAACAGGGATCCGATGGCTACACCTTC. Protein product: CASSEQGSDGYTF.

This rearrangement joins TRBV28 to TRBJ1-3; 8 positions match TRBD1. J lost 4 bases, V lost 5 bases, and 4 bases had no gene match. This CDR3 spans 14 amino acids. Looked up from germline, CDR1 is MDHEN and CDR2 is SYDVKM. In DNA, the CDR3 is TGTGCCAGCAGTGATAGACAGGGGGGAAACACCATATATTTT. This sequence encodes CASSDRQGGNTIYF.

The chain joins TRBV5-1 to TRBJ1-2; 10 positions agree with TRBD1. Germline V lookup: CDR1 SGHRS, CDR2 YFSETQ. The J segment lost 4 bases and the V segment lost 7 bases, leaving 13 bases of the junction unmatched. This CDR3 contains 16 residues. The CDR3 is CASRPGQGNILYGYTF. The CDR3 bases are TGCGCCAGCCGGCCGGGACAGGGGAATATTCTCTATGGCTACACCTTC.

The rearrangement uses TRBV7-9 and TRBJ1-2; no clear D gene. Germline V CDR1 and CDR2: SEHNR, FQNEAQ (reference sequence). Trimming took off 1 base at V and 2 bases at J, with 5 bases between the two ends. This CDR3 is 13 amino acids long. CDR3 DNA sequence: TGTGCCAGCAGCTTAGAACGGAACTATGGCTACACCTTC. Protein product: CASSLERNYGYTF.

This sequence joins TRBV28 and TRBJ1-2; 10 bases align to TRBD1. Germline V lookup: CDR1 MDHEN, CDR2 SYDVKM. V lost 6 bases and J lost 8; bases outside the gene matches: 6. The CDR3 length is 13 residues. CDR3 in amino acids: CASSLGQGRGYTF. In DNA, the CDR3 is TGTGCCAGCAGCCTGGGACAGGGGAGGGGCTACACCTTC.

The V call is TRBV21-1, the J call TRBJ2-7; TRBD1, the table's D call, was not compared with the DNA. TRBV21-1 is shown as a pseudogene. This CDR3 comprises 17 residues. CDR3 in DNA: TGTGCCAGCAGCAAAAAAAGCCTTTCGGGCGAAGGGGTGGAGCAGTACTTC. Encoded protein: CASSKKSLSGEGVEQYF.

The rearrangement links TRBV28 to TRBJ1-5; TRBD1 aligns across 7 bases. The V gene's germline CDR1 is MDHEN and CDR2 SYDVKM. J lost 7 bases, V lost 5 bases, and 8 bases had no gene match. CDR3 length: 14 residues. The CDR3 DNA sequence: TGTGCCAGCAGTCAATCACAGGGGTTACAGCCCCAGCATTTT. This translates into CASSQSQGLQPQHF.

The table lists this clone with a few counts. The rearrangement uses TRBV2 and TRBJ1-1; possible D gene TRBD1, 5 bases. The CDR3 sequence is 16 residues long. V lost 1 base to trimming and J lost 0 bases, with 12 bases between them. Germline assignment: CDR1 SNHLY and CDR2 FYNNEI. CDR3 in DNA: TGTGCCAGCAGTGAAGAAGGAACAGGCATGAACACTGAAGCTTTCTTT. Translating gives CASSEEGTGMNTEAFF.

V and J are TRBV2 and TRBJ2-7, with 11 nucleotides matching TRBD1. CDR3 length: 14 residues. The germline gives CDR1 SNHLY, CDR2 FYNNEI. V was pared by 10 bases and J by 2 bases, with 7 bases of the junction left unmatched. In DNA form, the CDR3 reads TGTGCCACCGCTCGGGGACAGGGGGCCTACGAGCAGTACTTC. Amino acids: CATARGQGAYEQYF.

The rearrangement uses TRBV4-1 and TRBJ1-1, with D possibly matching TRBD1 (5 bases). Per the germline V gene, CDR1 is MGHRA and CDR2 is YSYEKL. This CDR3 is 13 amino acids long. Trimming took 0 bases from V and 11 from J, leaving 13 bases between them. The CDR3 loop is CASSQDRNRGAFF. Written as DNA, the CDR3 is TGCGCCAGCAGCCAAGATCGTAATCGGGGGGCTTTCTTT.

This clone showed up just once. The chain uses TRBV28 and TRBJ1-6; D is possibly TRBD1 (6 bases). The CDR3 covers 14 residues. The V and J ends lost 8 bases and 6 bases respectively, with 14 bases between them. CDR1 MDHEN and CDR2 SYDVKM come from the germline V gene. The CDR3 nucleotides are TGTGCCAGCCGGGGACACTTGGTTAATTCACCCCTCCACTTT. This gives the protein CASRGHLVNSPLHF.

The rearrangement links TRBV11-2 to TRBJ2-1; D perhaps matches TRBD2 (6 bases). The CDR3 consists of 13 residues. Per germline, CDR1 SGHAT and CDR2 FQNNGV. The ends were cut back, 6 bases at V and 15 bases at J, with 21 bases in the middle. The chain's CDR3 is CASRNSGIGGTFF. CDR3 coding DNA: TGTGCCAGCAGAAACTCAGGGATCGGGGGTACGTTCTTC.

The chain employs TRBV9 and TRBJ2-3; TRBD1 aligns across 10 bases. The V and J ends lost 0 bases and 2 bases, in that order; junction bases with no gene match: 3. Germline loops: CDR1 SGDLS, CDR2 YYNGEE. The CDR3 extends over 16 amino acids. This chain's CDR3 is CASSVEGTGVTDTQYF. CDR3 coding DNA: TGTGCCAGCAGCGTAGAGGGGACAGGGGTCACAGATACGCAGTATTTT. Full variable domain (missing parts from reference TRBV9 and TRBJ2-3): DSGVTQTPKHLITATGQRVTLRCSPRSGDLSVYWYQQSLDQGLQFLIQYYNGEERAKGNILERFSAQQFPDLHSELNLSSLELGDSALYFCASSVEGTGVTDTQYFGPGTRLTVL.

This clone has only a few counts. V usage is TRBV2 and J usage is TRBJ1-1; no clear D gene. V shed 5 bases and J shed 4 bases, with 8 bases lying between them. The CDR3 consists of 12 residues. Germline CDR1 is SNHLY and CDR2 is FYNNEI. The DNA of the CDR3 is TGTGCCAGCAGTTCTGAGATCACTGAAGCTTTCTTT. Its translation: CASSSEITEAFF.

The rearrangement joins TRBV5-1 to TRBJ1-1; D not certain. Deletions cut 0 bases from V and 0 bases from J, with 9 bases between. Germline CDR1 and CDR2: SGHRS and YFSETQ. The CDR3 length is 15 residues. CDR3 amino acids: CASSLGWAMNTEAFF. The CDR3 DNA follows: TGCGCCAGCAGCTTGGGATGGGCCATGAACACTGAAGCTTTCTTT.

CDR3 amino acids: CASSLTGLDAFF. The CDR3, as DNA: TGTGCCAGCAGTCTCACAGGGCTGGACGCTTTCTTT. V usage is TRBV6-5 and J usage is TRBJ1-1; tentative D call: TRBD1 (6 bases). The length of the CDR3 is 12 residues. Germline V gives CDR1 MNHEY, CDR2 SVGAGI. Trimming took 5 bases from V and 11 from J, leaving 15 bases between them.

About this clone: An end of the junction differs from the germline gene, which may be a read error. This sequence joins TRBV18 and TRBJ2-1; 9 bases agree with TRBD1. Germline values: CDR1 KGHSH, CDR2 LQKENI. This CDR3 comprises 15 residues. DNA for the CDR3: TGTGCCAGCTCAGCCGGGACAGGGACCTACAATAAGCAGTTCTTC. It is translated as CASSAGTGTYNKQFF.

The chain uses TRBV18 and TRBJ2-1; D is ambiguous. Trimming took 2 bases from V and 0 from J, leaving 14 bases between them. Germline assignment: CDR1 KGHSH and CDR2 LQKENI. The CDR3 covers 17 residues. The CDR3 DNA is TGTGCCAGCTCACCAGCGGTAGGCGCCAGCTCCTACAATGAGCAGTTCTTC. It encodes CASSPAVGASSYNEQFF.

As for this clone: The junction differs from germline at one of its ends, possibly a read error. The gene calls are TRBV5-4 and TRBJ2-3, with 9 nucleotides matching TRBD1. Germline CDR1 is SGHNT and CDR2 is YYREEE (reference sequence). This CDR3 is built from 14 residues. CDR3 sequence reads: CASSLGQGEDTQYF. The CDR3, as DNA: TGTGCCAGCAGTTTGGGACAGGGCGAGGATACGCAGTATTTT.

This clone showed up just a few times. The chain joins TRBV28 to TRBJ1-6; no definite D call. From germline, CDR1 is MDHEN and CDR2 SYDVKM. Between the trimmed V and J ends, which lost 5 bases and 7 bases, there was a span of 9 bases. The CDR3 loop spans 13 amino acids. The CDR3 DNA reads TGTGCCAGCAGTCGAGACATCAATTCACCCCTCCACTTT. It encodes CASSRDINSPLHF. Filled out from reference TRBV28 and TRBJ1-6, the complete variable domain reads DVKVTQSSRYLVKRTGEKVFLECVQDMDHENMFWYRQDPGLGLRLIYFSYDVKMKEKGDIPEGYSVSREKKERFSLILESASTNQTSMYLCASSRDINSPLHFGNGTRLTVT.

This clone was picked up one time. The genes are TRBV10-3 and TRBJ1-5; D unclear. Germline assignment: CDR1 ENHRY and CDR2 SYGVKD. The germline V and J ends were trimmed by 3 bases and 5 bases, with 17 bases remaining between them. The CDR3 totals 16 residues. The CDR3 protein is CAISDAGRGLDQPQHF. The CDR3 DNA reads as TGTGCCATCAGTGACGCCGGACGCGGGTTGGATCAGCCCCAGCATTTT.

This clone has just a few counts. The rearrangement joins TRBV12-5 to TRBJ1-2, with 7 nucleotides matching TRBD1. Germline V gives CDR1 LGHNT, CDR2 FRNRAP. The J segment lost 8 bases and the V segment lost 7 bases, leaving 13 bases of the junction unmatched. CDR3 size: 14 residues. CDR3 region: CASAVIQGLGGYTF. Written as DNA, the CDR3 is TGTGCTAGTGCCGTGATACAGGGGCTAGGAGGCTACACCTTC.

This clone was seen only a few times. This chain joins TRBV3-1 (or the pseudogene TRBV3-2) and TRBJ2-1; weak D call: TRBD2 (7 bases). The CDR3 runs 23 residues. Germline CDR1 and CDR2: LGHDT and YNNKEL (reference sequence). Trimming took off 0 bases at V and 5 bases at J, with 35 bases between the two ends. The CDR3 nucleotides read TGTGCCAGCAGCCAAGATTGTAAATCCCGGGGGGCGATCAGCAGGCGGGGAAACAATGAGCAGTTCTTC. Protein product: CASSQDCKSRGAISRRGNNEQFF.

The chain uses TRBV11-2 and TRBJ2-7, with 10 bases lining up with TRBD2. In germline, CDR1 is SGHAT, CDR2 FQNNGV. Trimming removed 5 bases from V and 8 bases from J; junction bases left unmatched: 9. CDR3 length equals 14 residues. For the CDR3, the DNA is TGTGCCAGCAGCCCTAGCGGGGGCGTCTATAAGCAGTACTTC. Translating it yields CASSPSGGVYKQYF.

This clone was seen only once. V usage is TRBV24-1 and J usage is TRBJ1-5, with TRBD1 matching over 8 bases. The CDR3 is made up of 16 amino acids. Losses at the gene ends were 4 bases for V and 2 bases for J; bases not matched to a gene: 6. Germline CDR1 reads KGHDR; CDR2 reads SFDVKD. DNA of the CDR3: TGTGCCACCAGTGACCGTGGACAGGGTGGCAATCAGCCCCAGCATTTT. Protein sequence: CATSDRGQGGNQPQHF.

V and J are TRBV3-1 (or the pseudogene TRBV3-2) and TRBJ1-2, with TRBD1 as a possible D gene (6 bases). CDR3 length: 14 residues. Germline CDR1 reads LGHDT; CDR2 reads YNNKEL (reference sequence). V was pared by 1 base and J by 1 base, with 7 bases between. CDR3 sequence (DNA): TGTGCCAGCAGCCAAGGGGGGCTTAACTATGGCTACACCTTC. It is translated as CASSQGGLNYGYTF.

The rearrangement joins TRBV2 to TRBJ1-6, with 7 bases lining up with TRBD1. Germline values: CDR1 SNHLY, CDR2 FYNNEI. V shed 7 bases and J 4 bases; nucleotides not matched to a gene: 4. The CDR3 runs 14 residues. The CDR3 protein is CASNQDRYNSPLHF. For the CDR3, the DNA is TGTGCCAGCAATCAGGACAGGTATAATTCACCCCTCCACTTT.

This clone was recorded only once. The rearrangement links TRBV4-2 to TRBJ2-1; 9 bases fit TRBD2. Trimming removed 4 bases from V and 5 bases from J; junction bases left unmatched: 6. There are 15 residues in the CDR3. Germline CDR1 and CDR2: LGHNA and YNFKEQ. CDR3 loop: CASSPRGGRDNEQFF. In DNA form, the CDR3 reads TGTGCCAGCAGCCCGCGGGGGGGCAGGGACAATGAGCAGTTCTTC.

The genes are TRBV6-1 and TRBJ1-2; no firm D call. Germline V gives CDR1 MNHNS, CDR2 SASEGT. This CDR3 is 15 amino acids long. V lost 0 bases to trimming and J lost 3 bases, with 11 bases between them. The CDR3 here is CASSEALGTDYGYTF. Here the CDR3 DNA reads TGTGCCAGCAGTGAAGCGCTAGGTACGGACTATGGCTACACCTTC.

The rearrangement joins TRBV24-1 to TRBJ2-5; D is possibly TRBD2 (6 bases). The CDR3 runs to 16 residues. Trimming took off 3 bases at V and 0 bases at J, with 13 bases between the two ends. Germline assignment: CDR1 KGHDR and CDR2 SFDVKD. In DNA form, the CDR3 reads TGTGCCACCAGTGATCCGACGGGGGAGTACCAAGAGACCCAGTACTTC. Translation: CATSDPTGEYQETQYF.

This chain connects TRBV6-5 to TRBJ1-2; TRBD1 matches 8 bases. The ends lost 6 bases at V and 5 bases at J; junction bases unmatched: 11. Germline CDR1 reads MNHEY; CDR2 reads SVGAGI. This CDR3 is 15 amino acids long. Here the CDR3 reads CASRTGVDTFYGYTF. The CDR3 coding sequence is TGTGCCAGCAGGACAGGGGTCGATACTTTTTATGGCTACACCTTC.